Listed here are 31 T cell receptor beta chains from one sample, sequenced in a study of CD8 T cells in ankylosing spondylitis. TCRdb processed the 5' RACE reads anew with MiXCR; each CDR3 protein has one entry. Of approximately 250,000 distinct CDR3 sequences detected, approximately 7.6% appear once; the ten largest clones hold around 4.9%. Sequencing used blood, either unsorted or a sorted T cell fraction (not recorded which). Every receptor here comes from a female donor with ankylosing spondylitis or in good health (not recorded which).

The chain carries TRBV28 and TRBJ2-7, with TRBD2 identical over 7 bases. The CDR3 sequence is 14 residues long. The germline V gene has CDR1 MDHEN and CDR2 SYDVKM. V lost 8 bases, J lost 4 bases, and 11 bases stayed unmatched. CDR3 in DNA: TGTGCCAGCCTTTTGGGGGGAGGGCCATACGAGCAGTACTTC. Its protein is CASLLGGGPYEQYF.

This clonotype was counted only a few times. The V and J genes are TRBV5-8 and TRBJ2-1; TRBD2 aligns across 8 bases. The CDR3 runs 17 residues. Per the germline V gene, CDR1 is SGHTS and CDR2 is YDEGEE. The V segment lost 3 bases and the J segment 3 bases; nucleotides outside the gene matches: 11. The CDR3 sequence is CASSSHRTSRYYNEQFF. The CDR3 region has the DNA TGTGCCAGCAGCTCCCATCGGACTAGCAGGTACTACAATGAGCAGTTCTTC.

This clonotype was seen repeatedly, ten times or more. The V call is TRBV5-1, the J call TRBJ2-2, with TRBD2 matching 7 bases. This CDR3 spans 14 amino acids. The J segment lost 6 bases and the V segment lost 4 bases, leaving 6 bases of the junction unmatched. The germline CDR1 and CDR2 sequences are SGHRS and YFSETQ. The CDR3 reads CASSPSGMAGELFF. CDR3 nucleotide sequence: TGCGCCAGCAGCCCCAGCGGGATGGCCGGGGAGCTGTTTTTT.

This clonotype was observed many times. The rearrangement links TRBV29-1 to TRBJ1-2, with a tentative D call TRBD1 (6 bases). The V end was cut by 5 bases, the J end by 4 bases, with 17 bases between. The V gene's germline CDR1 is SQVTM and CDR2 ANQGSEA. This CDR3 comprises 14 residues. CDR3 region: CSVRNDRLLYGYTF. Written as DNA, the CDR3 is TGCAGCGTTCGCAATGACAGGTTGCTCTATGGCTACACCTTC.

This clonotype was detected ten times or more. The chain is built from TRBV6-2 or TRBV6-3 and TRBJ2-2, with 7 bases matching TRBD1. Germline values: CDR1 MNHEY, CDR2 SVGEGT. With 2 bases clipped from V and 1 base from J, the junction kept 4 bases outside the gene matches. CDR3 size: 16 residues. The CDR3 coding sequence is TGTGCCAGCAGTTACCTCGGGACAGTGAACACCGGGGAGCTGTTTTTT. Translated: CASSYLGTVNTGELFF.

In its sample, this clonotype was seen many times. DNA for the CDR3: TGTGCCAGCAGTGAGCGGAGAGATCAGCCCCAGCATTTT. Translating it yields CASSERRDQPQHF. The chain employs TRBV12-3 or TRBV12-4 and TRBJ1-5; D is unclear. V lost 5 bases to trimming and J lost 5 bases, with 10 bases between them. The CDR3 is 13 amino acids.

The chain employs TRBV20-1 and TRBJ2-1; D is undetermined. From germline, CDR1 is DFQATT and CDR2 SNEGSKA (reference sequence). Trimming took 5 bases from V and 0 from J, leaving 11 bases between them. The CDR3 covers 14 residues. The CDR3 region is CSARSESSYNEQFF. DNA for the CDR3: TGCAGTGCTCGCAGCGAAAGCTCCTACAATGAGCAGTTCTTC.

This clonotype was picked up many times. The chain recombines TRBV4-1 with TRBJ2-1, with 10 bases aligning to TRBD1. CDR1 MGHRA and CDR2 YSYEKL come from the germline V gene. The CDR3 loop spans 17 amino acids. After removal of 4 bases from V and 1 base from J, the junction contained 7 bases not matched to a gene. The CDR3 spells CASSREWDRGSYNEQFF. In DNA form, the CDR3 reads TGCGCCAGCAGCCGAGAATGGGACAGGGGATCCTACAATGAGCAGTTCTTC.

This clonotype came up a few times. The gene calls are TRBV10-3 and TRBJ2-1; TRBD1 or TRBD2 may be the D gene (6 bases each). The V gene's germline CDR1 is ENHRY and CDR2 SYGVKD. Trimming took 4 bases from V and 8 from J, leaving 12 bases between them. CDR3 length equals 13 residues. CDR3: CAISVPGADEQFF. CDR3 nucleotide sequence: TGTGCCATCAGTGTCCCGGGGGCCGATGAGCAGTTCTTC.

This clonotype was observed many times. V and J are TRBV5-5 and TRBJ2-2; D remains unclear. V lost 2 bases, J lost 8 bases, and 10 bases lay in between. The CDR3 totals 13 residues. Looked up from germline, CDR1 is SGHKS and CDR2 is YYEKEE (reference sequence). The CDR3 here is CASSLESVGELFF. The CDR3 coding sequence is TGTGCCAGCAGCTTAGAGTCCGTAGGGGAGCTGTTTTTT.

At least ten counts were recorded for this clonotype. V is TRBV12-3 or TRBV12-4 and J is TRBJ1-1, with no clear D. This CDR3 comprises 11 residues. Trimming shortened V by 6 bases and J by 13 bases, and 15 bases separated the two germline ends. Written as DNA, the CDR3 is TGTGCCAGCAGGTCCACTCCCGACGGTTTCTTT. It specifies CASRSTPDGFF.

This clonotype appeared many times. The rearrangement uses TRBV19 and TRBJ2-1; the D is unclear. Germline assignment: CDR1 LNHDA and CDR2 SQIVND (reference sequence). Trimming removed 3 bases at V and 0 bases at J, with 12 bases between. CDR3 length equals 16 residues. The CDR3 nucleotides read TGTGCCAGTAGTATTAGTGCGGTAAGCTCCTACAATGAGCAGTTCTTC. It translates to CASSISAVSSYNEQFF.

This clonotype has a count of ten or more. The chain links TRBV28 to TRBJ2-1; 10 positions agree with TRBD2. The CDR3 has 18 residues. CDR1 is MDHEN, CDR2 SYDVKM, per germline. With 5 bases clipped from V and 4 bases from J, the junction kept 14 bases outside the gene matches. The CDR3 reads CASSPMKGLALIYNEQFF. In DNA, the CDR3 is TGTGCCAGCAGTCCGATGAAGGGACTAGCGCTGATATACAATGAGCAGTTCTTC. The variable domain in full, with the rest retrieved from reference TRBV28 and TRBJ2-1, is DVKVTQSSRYLVKRTGEKVFLECVQDMDHENMFWYRQDPGLGLRLIYFSYDVKMKEKGDIPEGYSVSREKKERFSLILESASTNQTSMYLCASSPMKGLALIYNEQFFGPGTRLTVL.

The sample holds a few counts of this clonotype. The chain is built from TRBV30 and TRBJ2-3; 8 bases map to TRBD2. CDR1 and CDR2 from the germline V gene are GTSNPN and SVGIG (reference sequence). Trimming at V came to 2 bases and at J to 3 bases, leaving 1 base not matched to a gene. The CDR3 covers 13 residues. The CDR3 is CAWSRGRTDTQYF. The CDR3 bases are TGTGCCTGGAGTCGCGGGAGGACAGATACGCAGTATTTT. Together with reference TRBV30 and TRBJ2-3, the CDR3 gives the full variable domain: SQTIHQWPATLVQPVGSPLSLECTVEGTSNPNLYWYRQAAGRGLQLLFYSVGIGQISSEVPQNLSASRPQDRQFILSSKKLLLSDSGFYLCAWSRGRTDTQYFGPGTRLTVL.

There are a few counts of this clonotype. This may be a read error: a much more frequent sequence differs by one nucleotide. V gene TRBV20-1 combines with J gene TRBJ2-1; 8 bases are a match to TRBD1. CDR1 DFQATT and CDR2 SNEGSKA come from the germline V gene (reference sequence). The CDR3 length is 15 residues. V lost 3 bases and J lost 8; bases outside the gene matches: 12. This chain's CDR3 is CSARAPGGAYDEQFF. Here the CDR3 DNA reads TGCAGTGCTAGGGCCCCAGGGGGCGCCTATGATGAGCAGTTCTTC.

There are many counts of this clonotype. This chain joins TRBV10-3 and TRBJ2-1, with TRBD1 as a possible D gene (6 bases). Germline CDR1 ENHRY, CDR2 SYGVKD. The CDR3 has 16 amino acids. Trimming took 5 bases from V and 0 from J, leaving 14 bases between them. For the CDR3, the DNA is TGTGCCATCAGTATGGACAGTCTAAGCTCCTACAATGAGCAGTTCTTC. This gives the protein CAISMDSLSSYNEQFF.

This clonotype was seen many times. J is TRBJ1-1 and V is TRBV20-1; D is undetermined. Germline V gives CDR1 DFQATT, CDR2 SNEGSKA (reference sequence). The V and J ends lost 0 bases and 5 bases respectively, with 13 bases between them. The CDR3 length is 14 residues. The CDR3 sequence is CSAREEDLGTEAFF. Here the CDR3 DNA reads TGCAGTGCTAGAGAGGAAGACCTTGGGACTGAAGCTTTCTTT.

This clonotype was counted once. It may be a read error: a sequence one base away is much more abundant. This rearrangement joins TRBV27 to TRBJ2-5; a possible D gene is TRBD2 (6 bases). This CDR3 spans 13 amino acids. CDR1 is MNHEY, CDR2 SMNVEV, per germline (reference sequence). Trimming stripped 0 bases from V and 9 bases from J, with 11 bases between. The CDR3 sequence: CASSLSVGEAQYF. The CDR3 DNA is TGTGCCAGCAGTTTATCGGTAGGGGAGGCCCAGTACTTC.

This clonotype was detected only once. It may be a read error: a sequence one base away is much more abundant. This rearrangement joins TRBV7-9 to TRBJ1-1; perhaps TRBD1 as D (6 bases). This CDR3 has 15 amino acids. CDR1 is SEHNR, CDR2 FQNEAQ, per germline (reference sequence). CDR3 nucleotide sequence: TGTGTCAGCAGCTTAGCGACAGGCATGAACACTGAAGCTTTCTTT. Translation gives CVSSLATGMNTEAFF.

This clonotype appeared many times. The chain links TRBV7-9 to TRBJ2-3; TRBD1 is a possible D gene (5 bases). The CDR3 runs 12 residues. V lost 9 bases to trimming and J lost 4 bases, with 11 bases between them. Germline V gene data show CDR1 as SEHNR and CDR2 as FQNEAQ (reference sequence). CDR3 sequence (DNA): TGTGCCAGTAGCAGGGTCGCAGATACGCAGTATTTT. Its protein product is CASSRVADTQYF.

This clonotype was seen repeatedly, ten times or more. The chain joins TRBV20-1 to TRBJ2-7; D possibly uses TRBD1 or TRBD2 (5 bases each). This CDR3 contains 15 residues. V was pared by 0 bases and J by 4 bases, with 16 bases between. CDR1 DFQATT and CDR2 SNEGSKA come from the germline V gene (reference sequence). The CDR3 nucleotides read TGCAGTGCTAGAGACGCCGGGGCAGGGAATTACGAGCAGTACTTC. Translated: CSARDAGAGNYEQYF.

This clonotype was found many times. The chain joins TRBV7-2 to TRBJ1-1; possible D gene TRBD1, 5 bases. Germline values: CDR1 SGHTA, CDR2 FQGNSA. The CDR3 is 16 residues long. V lost 2 bases and J 0 bases, leaving 13 bases between the germline ends. CDR3 sequence: CASSLKGIEMNTEAFF. CDR3 DNA sequence: TGTGCCAGCAGCTTAAAGGGGATCGAGATGAACACTGAAGCTTTCTTT. Full variable domain (remainder filled in from reference TRBV7-2 and TRBJ1-1): GAGVSQSPSNKVTEKGKDVELRCDPISGHTALYWYRQSLGQGLEFLIYFQGNSAPDKSGLPSDRFSAERTGGSVSTLTIQRTQQEDSAVYLCASSLKGIEMNTEAFFGQGTRLTVV.

This clonotype was detected many times. CDR3 residues: CASSEPRTYEQYF. The CDR3 nucleotides read TGTGCCAGCAGTGAACCGAGGACCTACGAGCAGTACTTC. The genes are TRBV25-1 and TRBJ2-7; D gene uncertain. The CDR3 length is 13 residues. Trimming shortened V by 2 bases and J by 2 bases, and 7 bases separated the two germline ends. The germline CDR1 and CDR2 sequences are MGHDK and SYGVNS.

For this clonotype: This may be a read error, as it is one base from a much larger clone. V gene TRBV24-1 combines with J gene TRBJ2-3; weak D call: TRBD2 (6 bases). The CDR3 spans 16 residues. V shed 4 bases and J shed 0 bases, with 13 bases lying between them. Germline loops: CDR1 KGHDR, CDR2 SFDVKD. The CDR3 DNA follows: TGTGCCACCAGTGAAGCTAGCGTGGTCAGCACAGATACGCAGTATTTT. This encodes CATSEASVVSTDTQYF.

Note on this clonotype: A much larger clone lies a single base off, so this may be a read error. The chain joins TRBV5-5 to TRBJ2-7; unclear D gene. Trimming pared 0 bases from V and 3 bases from J, leaving 13 bases between. This CDR3 is 15 amino acids long. CDR1 SGHKS and CDR2 YYEKEE come from the germline V gene (reference sequence). CDR3 residues: CASSLAWHTFYEQYF. Here the CDR3 DNA reads TGTGCCAGCAGCTTGGCCTGGCACACATTCTACGAGCAGTACTTC.

This clonotype appeared many times. The CDR3 nucleotides read TGCAGTGCTAGTGGCGATCCAGGGAAGTTCTTC. The encoded protein is CSASGDPGKFF. J is TRBJ2-1 and V is TRBV20-1; possible D gene TRBD1, 5 bases. The CDR3 has 11 amino acids. Germline V gene lookup returns CDR1 DFQATT and CDR2 SNEGSKA (reference sequence). V lost 3 bases and J 14 bases, leaving 14 bases between the germline ends.

This clonotype has ten or more counts. The chain recombines TRBV7-8 with TRBJ2-2; D possibly corresponds to TRBD2 (5 bases). The V and J ends lost 3 bases and 6 bases respectively, with 17 bases between them. Germline CDR1 and CDR2: SGHVS and FQNEAQ. CDR3 size: 16 residues. The CDR3: CASSFRDSSASGELFF. The DNA of the CDR3 is TGTGCCAGCAGCTTCCGGGATTCCTCAGCATCCGGGGAGCTGTTTTTT. The full variable domain, with the rest looked up from reference TRBV7-8 and TRBJ2-2, is GAGVSQSPRYKVAKRGQDVALRCDPISGHVSLFWYQQALGQGPEFLTYFQNEAQLDKSGLPSDRFFAERPEGSVSTLKIQRTQQEDSAVYLCASSFRDSSASGELFFGEGSRLTVL.

This clonotype was observed many times. This chain joins TRBV12-3 or TRBV12-4 and TRBJ1-5; 9 bases map to TRBD1. This CDR3 is built from 15 residues. V trimming: 7 bases; J trimming: 7 bases; junction bases outside the gene matches: 11. CDR3 loop: CASTTNRGLDQPQHF. The CDR3 nucleotides are TGTGCCAGCACCACCAACAGGGGGCTCGACCAGCCCCAGCATTTT.

Many counts were recorded for this clonotype. The chain couples TRBV24-1 to TRBJ2-1; 9 nucleotides agree with TRBD2. CDR1 and CDR2 from the germline V gene are KGHDR and SFDVKD. The CDR3 spans 17 residues. Germline trimming cut 4 bases from V and 2 bases from J; bases unmatched to any gene: 8. The CDR3 sequence is CATSDMGLAGTYNEQFF. The CDR3 DNA reads as TGTGCCACCAGTGACATGGGGCTAGCGGGGACCTACAATGAGCAGTTCTTC.

The sample holds many counts of this clonotype. The rearrangement joins TRBV20-1 to TRBJ2-7, with a weak D call TRBD2 (6 bases). This CDR3 contains 14 residues. Germline V lookup: CDR1 DFQATT, CDR2 SNEGSKA (reference sequence). Trimming pared 3 bases from V and 6 bases from J, leaving 18 bases between. CDR3 amino acids: CSASRGSGVREQYF. For the CDR3, the DNA is TGCAGTGCTAGCCGGGGGTCGGGAGTCCGCGAGCAGTACTTC.

Many counts were recorded for this clonotype. This rearrangement joins TRBV28 to TRBJ2-1; no clear D. Germline assignment: CDR1 MDHEN and CDR2 SYDVKM. The CDR3 has 11 amino acids. Trimming left V 6 bases short and J 6 bases short, with 6 bases between. This chain's CDR3 is CASRPPNEQFF. The CDR3 region has the DNA TGTGCCAGCAGACCCCCCAATGAGCAGTTCTTC. The whole variable domain, filled in from reference TRBV28 and TRBJ2-1, reads DVKVTQSSRYLVKRTGEKVFLECVQDMDHENMFWYRQDPGLGLRLIYFSYDVKMKEKGDIPEGYSVSREKKERFSLILESASTNQTSMYLCASRPPNEQFFGPGTRLTVL.